This T cell receptor beta chain is from a study of patients and donors after allogeneic stem cell transplantation. The junction had 8 bases not matched to a gene; V was cut back by 2 bases and J by 4 bases. CDR1 and CDR2 from the germline V gene are MGHRA and YSYEKL. The CDR3 has 17 residues. TCRdb called the RT-PCR reads again in MiXCR, with one record for every CDR3 protein. The repertoire holds around 150,000 distinct CDR3 sequences, with roughly 35% as singletons. The sequenced material came from blood, either unsorted or a sorted T cell fraction (not recorded which). The TCR comes from a human donor who was either an allogeneic HSCT recipient or a stem cell or donor lymphocyte infusion donor (not recorded which). It is not recorded whose cells these are; they may come from a transplant donor. This chain joins TRBV4-1 and TRBJ2-2; TRBD2 matches 9 bases. The CDR3 nucleotides read TGCGCCAGCAGCCAAATGGGACTAGCAAGTTTCACCGGGGAGCTGTTTTTT. This codes for CASSQMGLASFTGELFF.